This is a list of T cell receptor beta chains from one sample in a study of regulatory T cells in long-lasting Graves disease. TCRdb reprocessed the multiplex PCR reads with MiXCR, giving one entry per CDR3 protein. Of 400,000 to 500,000 distinct CDR3 sequences in the sample, 13% to 15% were seen once. Separately, the same data were catalogued under a study of T cells in Graves' hyperthyroidism and ophthalmopathy.

Material: peripheral blood mononuclear cells (PBMCs), obtained at new diagnosis, from a patient treated with antithyroid drugs. Receptors originate from a woman between 50 and 59 years old with Graves disease. Each CDR3 is given without its conserved first and last residue. Clone size is stated in some rows and not others, as once, few, many or a class when expanded.

abundance,v_gene,j_gene,CDR3aa
many,TRBV7-9,TRBJ1-1,ASSPDRGRANTEAF
few,TRBV11-2,TRBJ2-1,ASSFRYSVHNEQF
many,TRBV5-5,TRBJ1-1,ASSLNAGHMNTEAF
NA,TRBV2,TRBJ2-7,ASTSEGGSSYEQY
many,TRBV28,TRBJ2-4,ASSPGGVKNIQY
few,TRBV29-1,TRBJ2-1,SVYLVSGRANSYNEQF
many,TRBV27,TRBJ2-1,ASSALAGEGGEQF
many,TRBV5-1,NA,ASSLQGAVGETQY
many,TRBV10-3,TRBJ1-6,AISEGREHSPLH
NA,TRBV10-3,TRBJ2-3,AISEGRLAGGPKYSTDTQY
NA,TRBV19,TRBJ2-1,ACGYNEQF
few,TRBV2,TRBJ1-1,ASSEQGLGTEAF
NA,TRBV20-1,TRBJ2-5,SASELAGVLGQETQY
many,TRBV28,TRBJ2-3,ASSPGGPGDTQY
NA,TRBV12-3/TRBV12-4,TRBJ2-7,ASSHRGPDAEQY
few,TRBV9,TRBJ2-1,ASSVGAAAPSLRGQF
NA,TRBV5-4,TRBJ2-1,ASSSTSGSSYNEQF
NA,TRBV6-5,TRBJ1-4,ASSYGGNEEKLF
many,TRBV10-3,TRBJ1-1,AISGIGDTEAF
few,TRBV6-1,TRBJ1-2,ASSVTQGPPRGYT
many,TRBV2,TRBJ2-7,ASTTSGRATYEQY
few,TRBV4-1,TRBJ2-5,ASSQGWVEETQY
few,TRBV3-1,TRBJ2-7,AGSGTESYEQY
many,TRBV29-1,TRBJ2-7,SVGFGLLEYEQY
many,TRBV5-1,TRBJ2-1,ASSLDGQLYNEQF
many,TRBV7-3,TRBJ1-1,ATRRTINTEAF
NA,TRBV3-1,TRBJ2-1,ASSQAGRGYNEQF
many,TRBV28,TRBJ1-1,ASTPNGHTEAF
many,TRBV11-2,TRBJ2-7,ASSPRDRGFVYEQY
NA,TRBV5-6,TRBJ2-3,ASIGGKLAGADTQY
NA,TRBV2,TRBJ2-7,ASTGRQFPYEQY
many,TRBV11-2,TRBJ2-7,ASSLQLSYEQY
many,TRBV28,TRBJ1-4,ASRPRGRDNEKLF
NA,TRBV7-9,TRBJ2-1,ASSLEAGVPYISYNEQF
many,TRBV7-8,TRBJ2-3,ASSLALSGSGFTDTQY
few,TRBV12-5,TRBJ2-1,ASGLAFGTGINEQF
few,TRBV18,TRBJ2-7,ASSLFGTETSEQY
few,TRBV20-1,TRBJ1-5,SATRTGSYSNQPQH
many,TRBV10-3,TRBJ2-3,AIRPGLVTDTQY
many,TRBV28,TRBJ1-1,ASSITNRGSNTEAF
NA,TRBV19,TRBJ1-2,ASSPQQGVYGYT
few,TRBV30,TRBJ2-5,AWSKKGGKETQY
many,TRBV20-1,TRBJ1-1,SAPYTHEAF
few,TRBV9,TRBJ1-5,ASSVSSGVDQPQH
many,TRBV9,TRBJ2-6,ASSATGRPRGSGANVLT
many,TRBV5-5,TRBJ2-1,ASSWLEGGPLVYEQF
NA,TRBV13,TRBJ2-7,ASSLIGGRYEQY
many,TRBV5-6,TRBJ2-7,ASSPVGRSSYEQY
many,TRBV11-2,TRBJ2-7,ASSSPGTPEQY
many,TRBV7-9,TRBJ1-1,ASSLSWAYVNDNMNTEAF
few,TRBV9,TRBJ2-5,ASSVAASGGQETQY
few,TRBV7-6,TRBJ2-1,ASSLGSRGQPYNEQF